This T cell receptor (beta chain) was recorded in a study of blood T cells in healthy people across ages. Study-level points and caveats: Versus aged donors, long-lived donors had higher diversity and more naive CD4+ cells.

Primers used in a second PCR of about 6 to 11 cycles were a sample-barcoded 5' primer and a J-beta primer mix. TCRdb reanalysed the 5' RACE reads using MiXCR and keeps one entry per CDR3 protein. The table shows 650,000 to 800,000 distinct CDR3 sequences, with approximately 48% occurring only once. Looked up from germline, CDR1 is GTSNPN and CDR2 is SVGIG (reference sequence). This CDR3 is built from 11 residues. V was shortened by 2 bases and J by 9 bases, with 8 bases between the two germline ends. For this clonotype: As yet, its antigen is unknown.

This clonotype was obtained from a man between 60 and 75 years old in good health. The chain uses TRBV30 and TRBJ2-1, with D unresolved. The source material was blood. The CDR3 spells CAWSHPTEQFF. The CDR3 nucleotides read TGTGCCTGGAGTCATCCGACTGAGCAGTTCTTC.